This T cell receptor (beta chain) stems from a study of blood T cell repertoires in COVID-19. The wider study: Sites across the United States, Italy and Spain contributed samples from acute and convalescent COVID-19. The analysed material was cDNA or gDNA that came from T cells, B-cell-depleted T cells, or PBMCs.

The germline gives CDR1 SNHLY, CDR2 FYNNEI. V lost 2 bases, J lost 9 bases, and 7 bases stayed unmatched. CDR3 length equals 14 residues. As handled by the study authors: It was from reference gene primer amplification that nucleated cell counts were estimated. The protocol was immunoSEQ multiplex PCR, while the TCRdb copy is restricted to in-frame clones and leaves out a portion. The D gene and trimming were derived from the DNA, and the V and J assignments and clone size from that table. The table has about 69,000 clones, 60% to 80% seen once. The sequence came from a man in his 60s with acute or convalescent COVID-19. V is TRBV2 and J is TRBJ1-1; TRBD1 matches 9 bases. Sequencing was carried out using peripheral blood. The CDR3 is CASSESYTGGQAFF. In DNA, the CDR3 is TGTGCCAGCAGTGAAAGCTACACAGGGGGCCAAGCTTTCTTT. Variable domain in full (rest from reference TRBV2 and TRBJ1-1): EPEVTQTPSHQVTQMGQEVILRCVPISNHLYFYWYRQILGQKVEFLVSFYNNEISEKSEIFDDQFSVERPDGSNFTLKIRSTKLEDSAMYFCASSESYTGGQAFFGQGTRLTVV.